Each of the 7 T cell receptor beta chains below was sequenced from the same sample in a study of CD8 T cells in ankylosing spondylitis (dated by TCRdb to the late 2010s). Library construction relied on 5' RACE. The run used an Illumina HiSeq 2500. TCRdb reprocessing: public reads trimmed at Q25 with fastp, clones called with MiXCR, in-frame beta chains kept. Rows with one shared CDR3 protein collapse into an entry with the most common genes and DNA. The sample table shows about 8,800 distinct CDR3 sequences, and roughly 6% are seen once. The ten biggest clones cover roughly 37% of the sample. The sample was blood, either unsorted or a sorted T cell fraction (not recorded which). All receptors come from a female donor with ankylosing spondylitis or in good health (not recorded which).

In this sample, this clonotype turned up many times. The rearrangement joins TRBV9 to TRBJ2-2, with D tentatively TRBD2 (6 bases). CDR1 and CDR2 (germline): SGDLS, YYNGEE. Deletions cut 4 bases from V and 4 bases from J, with 14 bases between. CDR3 length: 15 residues. The CDR3 DNA follows: TGTGCCAGCAGCTCGGGCGGCGGGGCCACCGGGGAGCTGTTTTTT. It yields the protein CASSSGGGATGELFF.

Sample share makes this clonotype medium-sized. The rearrangement links TRBV9 to TRBJ2-1; 9 bases match TRBD1. The CDR3 runs 15 residues. Germline V lookup: CDR1 SGDLS, CDR2 YYNGEE. The junction had 4 bases not matched to a gene; V was cut back by 0 bases and J by 6 bases. CDR3 DNA: TGTGCCAGCAGCGTAGTGGGACAGGGTGTCAATGAGCAGTTCTTC. It specifies CASSVVGQGVNEQFF.

V usage is TRBV9 and J usage is TRBJ2-7; unclear D gene. This CDR3 is 14 amino acids long. The V end lost 4 bases, the J end lost 0 bases, and 11 bases lay between the germline ends. Germline V gene lookup returns CDR1 SGDLS and CDR2 YYNGEE. The CDR3 nucleotides are TGTGCCAGCAGCTCCCAGCAGAACTCCTACGAGCAGTACTTC. Translated: CASSSQQNSYEQYF.

The rearrangement uses TRBV9 and TRBJ2-3; 7 bases line up with TRBD2. This CDR3 is 15 amino acids long. Germline CDR1 reads SGDLS; CDR2 reads YYNGEE. The junction had 3 bases not matched to a gene; V was cut back by 0 bases and J by 2 bases. The CDR3 loop is CASSVDGGTTDTQYF. CDR3 nucleotides: TGTGCCAGCAGCGTAGACGGGGGGACCACAGATACGCAGTATTTT. Looking up the rest from reference TRBV9 and TRBJ2-3 gives the full variable domain: DSGVTQTPKHLITATGQRVTLRCSPRSGDLSVYWYQQSLDQGLQFLIQYYNGEERAKGNILERFSAQQFPDLHSELNLSSLELGDSALYFCASSVDGGTTDTQYFGPGTRLTVL.

This clonotype was seen at least ten times. The chain has TRBV9 and TRBJ2-2, with D uncertain. Trimming removed 3 bases at V and 3 bases at J, with 6 bases between. From germline, CDR1 is SGDLS and CDR2 YYNGEE. The CDR3 covers 13 residues. Here the CDR3 reads CASSDAYTGELFF. CDR3 DNA sequence: TGTGCCAGCAGCGATGCCTACACCGGGGAGCTGTTTTTT.

As regards this clonotype: One junction end does not reproduce the germline sequence, and a read error may be involved. V and J are TRBV9 and TRBJ1-2, with D perhaps matching TRBD1 (6 bases). The CDR3 extends over 15 amino acids. Germline V gives CDR1 SGDLS, CDR2 YYNGEE. The CDR3 region has the DNA TGTGCCAGCATCGTAGGCAGGGGCTTTAACTATGGCTACACCTTC. This encodes CASIVGRGFNYGYTF.

This clonotype has ten or more counts. J is TRBJ2-3 and V is TRBV21-1; the table's D call, TRBD2, has no DNA check behind it. TRBV21-1 is described as a pseudogene. The CDR3 sequence is 16 residues long. As DNA, the CDR3 is TGTGCCAGCAGCACTCCAGTCCGGGAGGGCACAGATACGCAGTATTTT. It specifies CASSTPVREGTDTQYF.